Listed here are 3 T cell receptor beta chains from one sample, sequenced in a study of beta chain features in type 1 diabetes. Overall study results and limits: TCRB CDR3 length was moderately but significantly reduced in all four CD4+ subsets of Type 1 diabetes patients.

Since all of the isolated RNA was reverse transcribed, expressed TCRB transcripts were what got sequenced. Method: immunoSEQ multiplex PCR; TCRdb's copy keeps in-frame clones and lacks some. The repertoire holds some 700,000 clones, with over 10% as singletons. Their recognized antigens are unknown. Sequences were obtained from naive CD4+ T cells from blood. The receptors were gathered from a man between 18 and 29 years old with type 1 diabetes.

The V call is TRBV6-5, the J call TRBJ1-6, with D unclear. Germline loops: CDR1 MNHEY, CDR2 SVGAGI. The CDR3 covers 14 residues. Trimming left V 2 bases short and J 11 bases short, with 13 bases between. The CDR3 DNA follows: TGTGCCAGCAGTTACGACTTTCGGGAAACACCCCTCCACTTT. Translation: CASSYDFRETPLHF.

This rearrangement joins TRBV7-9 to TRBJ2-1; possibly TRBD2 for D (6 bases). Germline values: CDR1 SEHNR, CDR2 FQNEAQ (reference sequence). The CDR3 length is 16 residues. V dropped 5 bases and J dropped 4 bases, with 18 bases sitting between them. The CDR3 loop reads CASSRRQSGGYNEQFF. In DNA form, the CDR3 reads TGTGCCAGCAGCCGTAGACAGTCCGGGGGTTACAATGAGCAGTTCTTC.

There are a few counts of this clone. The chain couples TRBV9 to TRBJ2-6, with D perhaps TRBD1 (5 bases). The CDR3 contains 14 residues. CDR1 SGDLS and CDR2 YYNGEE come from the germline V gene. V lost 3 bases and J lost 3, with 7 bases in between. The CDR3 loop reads CASSGTRGANVLTF. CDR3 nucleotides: TGTGCCAGCAGCGGGACACGTGGGGCCAACGTCCTGACTTTC.